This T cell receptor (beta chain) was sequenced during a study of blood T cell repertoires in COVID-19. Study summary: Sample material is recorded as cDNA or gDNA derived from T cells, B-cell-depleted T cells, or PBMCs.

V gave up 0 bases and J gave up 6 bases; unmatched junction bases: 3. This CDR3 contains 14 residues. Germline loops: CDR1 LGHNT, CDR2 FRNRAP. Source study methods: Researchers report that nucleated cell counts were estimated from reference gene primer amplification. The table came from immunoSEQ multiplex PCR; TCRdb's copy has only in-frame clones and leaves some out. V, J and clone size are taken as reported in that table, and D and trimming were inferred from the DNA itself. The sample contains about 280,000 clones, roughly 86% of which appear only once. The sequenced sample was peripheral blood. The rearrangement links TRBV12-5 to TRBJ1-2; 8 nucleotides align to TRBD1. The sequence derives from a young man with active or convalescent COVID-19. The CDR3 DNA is TGTGCTAGTGGTTTGGTACACAGGGGGGATGGCTACACCTTC. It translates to CASGLVHRGDGYTF.